One and the same sample provided the 27 T cell receptor beta chains below, sequenced in a study of T cells in women clearing cervical HPV infection. Assay: immunoSEQ multiplex PCR; the TCRdb copy retains only in-frame clones and omits some. The sample table sets out about 30,000 clones. The source material was blood buffy coat. These receptors all stem from a woman between 18 and 70 years old with a cervical HPV16 infection that either progressed to CIN3+ or cleared (not recorded which).

To note about this clone: From the germline J gene comes the end of the CDR3, since the read stops 3 residues before it. The chain joins TRBV30 to TRBJ1-1; 7 nucleotides align to TRBD1. The CDR3 covers 14 residues. Trimming took 3 bases from V and 0 from J; bases not matched to a gene: 4. Per germline, CDR1 GTSNPN and CDR2 SVGIG (reference sequence). The CDR3 DNA, read in part, is TGTGCCTGGAGGTGGACAGGACTGAACACTGAA. It specifies CAWRWTGLNTE. The complete CDR3 reads CAWRWTGLNTEAFF.

For this clone: The read is 3 residues too short to cover the CDR3 end, so that end is filled in from the germline J gene. This chain joins TRBV12-3 or TRBV12-4 and TRBJ1-2, with 8 bases matching TRBD1. CDR3 length equals 15 residues. The J segment lost 4 bases and the V segment lost 5 bases, leaving 9 bases of the junction unmatched. CDR3: CASSRTGTSFYGYTF. The part of the CDR3 DNA that was read is TGTGCCAGCAGTCGGACAGGGACCTCCTTCTATGGC.

Notes on this clone: The read terminates 3 residues ahead of where the CDR3 ends, so the germline J gene completes it. The V and J genes are TRBV30 and TRBJ2-3; 7 positions match TRBD2. V shed 3 bases, J shed 0 bases, and the junction held 6 bases outside the gene matches. CDR1 and CDR2 (germline): GTSNPN, SVGIG (reference sequence). The CDR3 is 15 residues long. CDR3 sequence: CAWSKRDSSTDTQYF. CDR3 bases read: TGTGCCTGGAGCAAGCGGGATTCTAGCACAGATACG.

Incomplete CDR3 DNA: TGTGCCTGGAGTGAACAGGGGAGCACTGAA. This sequence encodes CAWSEQGSTE. The entire CDR3 reads CAWSEQGSTEAFF. The rearrangement joins TRBV30 to TRBJ1-1, with 7 bases identical to TRBD1. The CDR3 extends 3 residues past the end of the read, so its final part is completed from the germline J gene. From germline, CDR1 is GTSNPN and CDR2 SVGIG (reference sequence). Losses at the gene ends were 1 base for V and 4 bases for J; bases not matched to a gene: 3. The CDR3 consists of 13 residues.

With regard to this clone: The CDR3 extends 3 residues past the end of the read, so its final part is completed from the germline J gene. The chain recombines TRBV5-6 with TRBJ1-1; D is unclear. The CDR3 spans 12 residues. CDR1 is SGHDT, CDR2 YYEEEE, per germline. Between the trimmed V and J ends, which lost 2 bases and 5 bases, there was a span of 7 bases. The part of the CDR3 DNA that was read is TGTGCCAGCAGCTTCCGCGGGACTGAA. Protein product: CASSFRGTE. The full CDR3 reads CASSFRGTEAFF. The whole variable domain, filled in from reference TRBV5-6 and TRBJ1-1, reads DAGVTQSPTHLIKTRGQQVTLRCSPKSGHDTVSWYQQALGQGPQFIFQYYEEEERQRGNFPDRFSGHQFPNYSSELNVNALLLGDSALYLCASSFRGTEAFFGQGTRLTVV.

About this clone itself: Sequencing ends 3 residues short of the CDR3 end; the germline J gene provides the rest. The J gene is TRBJ2-7, the V gene TRBV5-1, with TRBD2 matching 15 bases. Germline lookup yields CDR1 SGHRS and CDR2 YFSETQ. The V segment lost 3 bases and the J segment 2 bases; nucleotides outside the gene matches: 3. This CDR3 comprises 16 residues. CDR3 bases read: TGCGCCAGCAGCTCCGGGACTAGCGGGGGGCCCTACGAG. Translated, it gives CASSSGTSGGPYE. The complete CDR3 protein is CASSSGTSGGPYEQYF.

Turning to this clone: The sequence runs out 3 residues before the end of the CDR3; the remainder is reconstructed from the germline J gene. The chain has TRBV20-1 and TRBJ1-4; perhaps TRBD1 as D (5 bases). This CDR3 comprises 13 residues. CDR1 and CDR2 from the germline V gene are DFQATT and SNEGSKA (reference sequence). The germline V and J ends were trimmed by 6 bases and 3 bases, with 11 bases remaining between them. CDR3 DNA (partial): TGCAGTGCAACTGGGGGGTCTAATGAAAAA. It codes for CSATGGSNEK. The complete CDR3 sequence is CSATGGSNEKLFF.

As for this clone: From the germline J gene comes the end of the CDR3, since the read stops 3 residues before it. The rearrangement uses TRBV5-6 and TRBJ2-1, with D unresolved. The CDR3 runs to 14 residues. V shed 4 bases and J shed 9 bases, with 17 bases lying between them. Germline CDR1 is SGHDT and CDR2 is YYEEEE. The covered CDR3 bases are TGTGCCAGCAGCCTGATAGCCTTCCCCGGTGAG. Translating it yields CASSLIAFPGE. From start to end, the CDR3 is CASSLIAFPGEQFF.

About this clone: The CDR3 is cut off 3 residues early in the read; its end comes from the germline J gene. The genes are TRBV7-3 and TRBJ2-2; D might be TRBD1 (6 bases). Germline V CDR1 and CDR2: SGHTA, FQGTGA. V lost 2 bases and J lost 7, with 11 bases in between. This CDR3 has 14 residues. This chain's CDR3 is CASSLWGRSGELFF. The CDR3 DNA, read in part, is TGTGCCAGCAGCTTATGGGGGCGTAGCGGGGAG.

Details on this clone: The sequenced fragment ends 3 residues before the CDR3 boundary, so the rest is inferred from the germline J gene. This sequence joins TRBV10-3 and TRBJ2-5; the match to TRBD2 covers 12 bases. The germline CDR1 and CDR2 sequences are ENHRY and SYGVKD. The CDR3 covers 17 residues. The ends lost 5 bases at V and 1 base at J; junction bases unmatched: 8. Incomplete CDR3 DNA: TGTGCCATCAGTCCCAGTTTACTAGCGGGAGGCCAAGAGACC. It encodes CAISPSLLAGGQET. The whole CDR3 protein is CAISPSLLAGGQETQYF.

Of note for this clone: The CDR3 extends 3 residues past the end of the read, so its final part is completed from the germline J gene. The chain employs TRBV9 and TRBJ1-1, with a weak D call TRBD1 (5 bases). V was pared by 0 bases and J by 0 bases, with 12 bases between. Germline CDR1 SGDLS, CDR2 YYNGEE. CDR3 length equals 16 residues. The CDR3 is CASSVGPGLMNTEAFF. The sequenced CDR3 bases are TGTGCCAGCAGCGTAGGTCCAGGGCTCATGAACACTGAA.

A remark on this clone: The read finishes 3 residues shy of the CDR3 end, and the germline J gene is used to complete it. This rearrangement joins TRBV29-1 to TRBJ1-2; 7 bases line up with TRBD1. The CDR3 loop spans 12 amino acids. The germline V gene encodes CDR1 SQVTM and CDR2 ANQGSEA. Germline trimming cut 6 bases from V and 6 bases from J; bases unmatched to any gene: 7. The CDR3 spells CSVLGQSDGYTF. Incomplete CDR3 DNA: TGCAGCGTCCTGGGACAGAGCGATGGC.

As regards this clone: The sequence runs out 3 residues before the end of the CDR3; the remainder is reconstructed from the germline J gene. The gene calls are TRBV12-3 or TRBV12-4 and TRBJ2-5, with 8 bases identical to TRBD2. V lost 4 bases, J lost 2 bases, and 6 bases stayed unmatched. This CDR3 has 15 residues. The CDR3 loop is CASSYSGAKQETQYF. CDR3 DNA (partial): TGTGCCAGCAGTTATAGCGGGGCAAAGCAAGAGACC.

About this clone itself: The CDR3 end falls 3 residues outside the read, so it is completed with the germline J gene. This chain links TRBV6-1 with TRBJ1-3, with no clear D. Trimming shortened V by 2 bases and J by 4 bases, and 3 bases separated the two germline ends. This CDR3 has 12 residues. CDR1 is MNHNS, CDR2 SASEGT, per germline. The sequenced part of the CDR3 DNA is TGTGCCAGCAGTGAATCGGGAAACACC. Residues: CASSESGNT. The complete CDR3 sequence is CASSESGNTIYF.

A remark on this clone: The read comes to an end 3 residues before the CDR3 does, leaving the germline J gene to fill in the end. The chain carries TRBV5-1 and TRBJ1-6; a possible D gene is TRBD1 (5 bases). Germline V gene sequence: CDR1 SGHRS, CDR2 YFSETQ. CDR3 length: 14 residues. Trimming removed 4 bases at V and 7 bases at J, with 12 bases between. The covered CDR3 bases are TGCGCCAGCAGCCTAGACAGCGCGAATTCACCC. Protein: CASSLDSANSP. The CDR3 reads in full as CASSLDSANSPLHF.

The part of the CDR3 DNA that was read is TGTGCCAGCAGCCTGACTCTCCGGGGGGACGAG. Translating gives CASSLTLRGDE. The whole CDR3 is CASSLTLRGDEQYF. This chain connects TRBV4-2 to TRBJ2-7, with 7 nucleotides matching TRBD2. The read stops 3 residues short of the end of the CDR3; the missing end is completed from the germline J gene. The CDR3 has 14 residues. V dropped 4 bases and J dropped 5; count of bases not matched to a gene: 8. Per the germline V gene, CDR1 is LGHNA and CDR2 is YNFKEQ.

Notes on this clone: The read comes to an end 3 residues before the CDR3 does, leaving the germline J gene to fill in the end. The chain employs TRBV20-1 and TRBJ1-2; 7 bases are a match to TRBD1. Germline trimming cut 5 bases from V and 2 bases from J; bases unmatched to any gene: 8. CDR1 is DFQATT and CDR2 is SNEGSKA in the germline V gene (reference sequence). This CDR3 comprises 14 residues. The CDR3 region is CSASTLQGNYGYTF. Partial CDR3 DNA: TGCAGTGCTTCGACACTACAGGGGAACTATGGC.

As for this clone: The read stops 3 residues short of the end of the CDR3; the missing end is completed from the germline J gene. The gene calls are TRBV5-1 and TRBJ2-7; TRBD2 matches at 8 bases. CDR3 length: 16 amino acids. CDR1 is SGHRS, CDR2 YFSETQ, per germline. The V and J ends lost 0 bases and 3 bases, in that order; junction bases with no gene match: 8. The CDR3 protein is CASSLEVAGSSYEQYF. Incomplete CDR3 DNA: TGCGCCAGCAGCTTGGAGGTAGCGGGATCCAGCTACGAG.

For this clone: From the germline J gene comes the end of the CDR3, since the read stops 3 residues before it. This sequence joins TRBV6-2 or TRBV6-3 and TRBJ1-5, with a weak D call TRBD1 (5 bases). The CDR3 runs to 15 residues. Germline V gives CDR1 MNHEY, CDR2 SVGEGT. V gave up 0 bases and J gave up 5 bases, with 11 bases separating them. CDR3 in amino acids: CASSYSRGEDQPQHF. The covered CDR3 bases are TGTGCCAGCAGTTACTCTCGGGGGGAAGATCAGCCC.

CDR3 protein: CATTITGGSGYTF. Incomplete CDR3 DNA: TGTGCCACGACGATAACTGGGGGGTCTGGC. The V call is TRBV5-4, the J call TRBJ1-2; D is perhaps TRBD1 (5 bases). The read ends 3 residues shy of where the CDR3 ends; the end is completed using the germline J gene. The CDR3 runs to 13 residues. Germline assignment: CDR1 SGHNT and CDR2 YYREEE (reference sequence). The ends were cut back, 9 bases at V and 7 bases at J, with 19 bases in the middle.

In the case of this clone: The read halts 3 residues ahead of the CDR3 end, with the missing end drawn from the germline J gene. This chain joins TRBV28 and TRBJ1-5, with 7 bases matching TRBD1. Germline CDR1 is MDHEN and CDR2 is SYDVKM. V shed 9 bases, J shed 9 bases, and the junction held 11 bases outside the gene matches. The CDR3 runs 13 residues. The CDR3 is CASRGQLLSPQHF. The sequenced CDR3 bases are TGTGCCAGTAGGGGACAGCTGCTCTCGCCC.

Points on this clone: Read data end 3 residues before the CDR3 end; the end is taken from the germline J gene. This sequence joins TRBV28 and TRBJ2-7; TRBD2 matches at 8 bases. Germline assignment: CDR1 MDHEN and CDR2 SYDVKM. V shed 4 bases and J 3 bases; nucleotides not matched to a gene: 2. CDR3 length: 13 amino acids. The CDR3 DNA, read in part, is TGTGCCAGCAGTTCCAGCGGGAGCTACGAG. Protein product: CASSSSGSYE. The CDR3, in full, reads CASSSSGSYEQYF.

Concerning this clone: The DNA ends 3 residues before the CDR3 does, and the rest of the CDR3 is filled in from the germline J gene. This sequence joins TRBV6-4 and TRBJ2-1; a weak D match, TRBD1 (6 bases). This CDR3 is 13 amino acids long. The germline V gene has CDR1 MRHNA and CDR2 SNTAGT. V lost 3 bases and J lost 3, with 6 bases in between. The chain's CDR3 is CASSEDSYNEQFF. CDR3 DNA (partial): TGTGCCAGCAGTGAGGACAGCTACAATGAG.

Comments on this clone: The read ends 3 residues shy of where the CDR3 ends; the end is completed using the germline J gene. The V and J genes are TRBV12-3 or TRBV12-4 and TRBJ2-3; 7 nucleotides agree with TRBD2. V lost 5 bases to trimming and J lost 6 bases; unmatched junction nucleotides: 11. The CDR3 extends over 15 amino acids. The CDR3 spells CASSPQLATFDTQYF. The part of the CDR3 DNA that was read is TGTGCCAGCAGTCCCCAACTAGCGACCTTTGATACG.

A word on this clone: The CDR3 extends 3 residues past the end of the read, so its final part is completed from the germline J gene. The chain recombines TRBV6-2 or TRBV6-3 with TRBJ2-7, with 9 bases that match TRBD1. CDR3 length: 15 residues. J lost 5 bases, V lost 3 bases, and 8 bases had no gene match. Germline values: CDR1 MNHEY, CDR2 SVGEGT. The sequenced part of the CDR3 DNA is TGTGCCAGCAGTTATTCCGAGGGACAGGGAAACGAG. The encoded protein is CASSYSEGQGNE. The entire CDR3 sequence reads CASSYSEGQGNEQYF.

To note about this clone: With the read ending 3 residues before the CDR3 end, the germline J gene is used to fill in that end. The V and J genes are TRBV7-6 and TRBJ1-6; TRBD1 matches at 8 bases. Germline lookup yields CDR1 SGHVS and CDR2 FNYEAQ. The CDR3 has 14 residues. V trimming: 5 bases; J trimming: 6 bases; junction bases outside the gene matches: 3. The DNA read from the CDR3 is TGTGCCAGCAGCCTGGACAGGGCTAATTCACCC. It codes for CASSLDRANSP. The full CDR3 sequence reads CASSLDRANSPLHF. The full variable domain, with the rest looked up from reference TRBV7-6 and TRBJ1-6, is GAGVSQSPRYKVTKRGQDVALRCDPISGHVSLYWYRQALGQGPEFLTYFNYEAQQDKSGLPNDRFSAERPEGSISTLTIQRTEQRDSAMYRCASSLDRANSPLHFGNGTRLTVT.

On this clone itself: The read halts 3 residues ahead of the CDR3 end, with the missing end drawn from the germline J gene. The chain combines TRBV5-6 with TRBJ1-1; 7 nucleotides line up with TRBD1. The J segment lost 0 bases and the V segment lost 4 bases, leaving 3 bases of the junction unmatched. Germline V gene lookup returns CDR1 SGHDT and CDR2 YYEEEE. The CDR3 is 14 residues long. The CDR3 protein is CASSGDRLNTEAFF. The part of the CDR3 DNA that was read is TGTGCCAGCAGCGGGGACAGACTGAACACTGAA.